Presented here are 24 T cell receptor beta chains from one specimen sequenced in a study of siplizumab effects on memory and regulatory T cells. Repertoires were generated with immunoSEQ multiplex PCR, while TCRdb's copy carries only in-frame clones and drops some. The repertoire holds roughly 60,000 clones, with roughly 96% as singletons. The sequencing sample was made of naive CD8+ T cells sorted from blood. The receptors here all came from a human donor in good health.

The rearrangement joins TRBV6-6 to TRBJ2-3; no clear D. With 0 bases removed from V and 2 bases from J, the gap between germline ends came to 9 bases. This CDR3 has 15 residues. Per the germline V gene, CDR1 is MNHNY and CDR2 is SVGAGI (reference sequence). The CDR3 coding sequence is TGTGCCAGCAGTTACTCAATAGCTTTCACAGATACGCAGTATTTT. Protein sequence: CASSYSIAFTDTQYF.

This clone showed up just once. The chain is built from TRBV15 and TRBJ2-5; the D is unclear. The CDR3 is 14 residues long. The V and J ends lost 0 bases and 1 base respectively, with 6 bases between them. Germline lookup yields CDR1 LNHNV and CDR2 YYDKDF (reference sequence). This CDR3 reads CATSRDRSQETQYF. The DNA of the CDR3 is TGTGCCACCAGCAGAGACAGGAGCCAAGAGACCCAGTACTTC. The full variable domain, rest sourced from reference TRBV15 and TRBJ2-5, is DAMVIQNPRYQVTQFGKPVTLSCSQTLNHNVMYWYQQKSSQAPKLLFHYYDKDFNNEADTPDNFQSRRPNTSFCFLDIRSPGLGDTAMYLCATSRDRSQETQYFGPGTRLLVL.

This clone was picked up one time. The chain couples TRBV30 to TRBJ2-7, with D perhaps matching TRBD2 (6 bases). This CDR3 contains 12 residues. The germline V gene encodes CDR1 GTSNPN and CDR2 SVGIG (reference sequence). With 8 bases removed from V and 2 bases from J, the gap between germline ends came to 13 bases. The CDR3 here is CAMGGLTYEQYF. The CDR3, as DNA: TGTGCCATGGGGGGTCTGACCTACGAGCAGTACTTC.

This rearrangement joins TRBV19 to TRBJ1-1, with D hard to call. The CDR3 loop spans 12 amino acids. With 7 bases removed from V and 6 bases from J, the gap between germline ends came to 12 bases. Germline V gene data show CDR1 as LNHDA and CDR2 as SQIVND (reference sequence). The CDR3 sequence: CASTSMYAEAFF. DNA of the CDR3: TGTGCCAGTACCAGCATGTATGCTGAAGCTTTCTTT.

This chain joins TRBV7-8 and TRBJ1-1, with TRBD1 identical over 8 bases. Germline V gene data show CDR1 as SGHVS and CDR2 as FQNEAQ. V trimming: 5 bases; J trimming: 0 bases; junction bases outside the gene matches: 8. This CDR3 region has 16 residues. The CDR3 sequence: CASSQDTGGLNTEAFF. The CDR3 DNA reads TGTGCCAGCAGCCAGGACACAGGGGGATTGAACACTGAAGCTTTCTTT.

V is TRBV5-1 and J is TRBJ2-1; perhaps TRBD2 as D (7 bases). Trimming stripped 0 bases from V and 4 bases from J, with 17 bases between. The CDR3 extends over 17 amino acids. CDR1 and CDR2 from the germline V gene are SGHRS and YFSETQ. As DNA, the CDR3 is TGCGCCAGCAGCTTGGATGAGGGGGGGCCGGGTTACAATGAGCAGTTCTTC. Translated, it gives CASSLDEGGPGYNEQFF.

The rearrangement links TRBV9 to TRBJ2-1; no clear D. Germline V gene lookup returns CDR1 SGDLS and CDR2 YYNGEE. The ends were cut back, 4 bases at V and 4 bases at J, with 18 bases in the middle. This CDR3 has 16 residues. This chain's CDR3 is CASSPQLGQFYNEQFF. DNA for the CDR3: TGTGCCAGCAGCCCCCAGTTAGGGCAGTTTTACAATGAGCAGTTCTTC.

V is TRBV7-3 and J is TRBJ2-5; D tentatively fits TRBD1 or TRBD2 (7 bases each). Germline CDR1 is SGHTA and CDR2 is FQGTGA. V lost 5 bases and J lost 3, with 22 bases in between. CDR3 size: 17 residues. As DNA, the CDR3 is TGTGCCAGCAGCCCCCGGGGGAGGGGGCTACTGAAAGAGACCCAGTACTTC. Amino acids: CASSPRGRGLLKETQYF. Combining the CDR3 with reference TRBV7-3 and TRBJ2-5 gives the whole variable domain GAGVSQTPSNKVTEKGKYVELRCDPISGHTALYWYRQSLGQGPEFLIYFQGTGAADDSGLPNDRFFAVRPEGSVSTLKIQRTERGDSAVYLCASSPRGRGLLKETQYFGPGTRLLVL.

The chain carries TRBV7-7 and TRBJ2-7; 9 bases are a match to TRBD1. CDR3 size: 17 residues. V lost 1 base and J lost 0; bases outside the gene matches: 7. CDR1 is SSHAT and CDR2 is FNYEAQ in the germline V gene (reference sequence). Here the CDR3 DNA reads TGTGCCAGCAGCTTAGTTCGCCGGGACAGGGTCTCCTACGAGCAGTACTTC. Protein: CASSLVRRDRVSYEQYF. Variable domain in full (rest from reference TRBV7-7 and TRBJ2-7): GAGVSQSPRYKVTKRGQDVTLRCDPISSHATLYWYQQALGQGPEFLTYFNYEAQPDKSGLPSDRFSAERPEGSISTLTIQRTEQRDSAMYRCASSLVRRDRVSYEQYFGPGTRLTVT.

The chain carries TRBV4-2 and TRBJ1-4; D call uncertain. Trimming pared 0 bases from V and 8 bases from J, leaving 7 bases between. The CDR3 has 13 amino acids. Germline V gene data show CDR1 as LGHNA and CDR2 as YNFKEQ. The CDR3 reads CASSQEGPEKLFF. In DNA, the CDR3 is TGTGCCAGCAGCCAAGAAGGTCCGGAAAAACTGTTTTTT.

This clone was recorded only once. CDR3 DNA sequence: TGTGCCAGCAGCTTAGGTTGGGGGGCTGAAGCTTTCTTT. Translated, it gives CASSLGWGAEAFF. The V and J genes are TRBV11-2 and TRBJ1-1; TRBD1 might be the D (5 bases). Germline V gives CDR1 SGHAT, CDR2 FQNNGV. Trimming left V 1 base short and J 6 bases short, with 9 bases between. This CDR3 is 13 amino acids long.

This clone was recorded a few times. V usage is TRBV7-9 and J usage is TRBJ2-7; D unresolved. Germline V gene data show CDR1 as SEHNR and CDR2 as FQNEAQ (reference sequence). Trimming cost V 0 bases and J 5 bases, with 5 bases left between them. The CDR3 covers 12 residues. CDR3 sequence: CASSLAGHEQYF. The CDR3 coding sequence is TGTGCCAGCAGCTTAGCGGGTCACGAGCAGTACTTC. The entire variable domain, with the rest obtained from reference TRBV7-9 and TRBJ2-7, is as follows: DTGVSQNPRHKITKRGQNVTFRCDPISEHNRLYWYRQTLGQGPEFLTYFQNEAQLEKSRLLSDRFSAERPKGSFSTLEIQRTEQGDSAMYLCASSLAGHEQYFGPGTRLTVT.

The chain joins TRBV4-3 to TRBJ2-4; 7 positions agree with TRBD2. CDR1 is LGHNA and CDR2 is YSLEER in the germline V gene. The V gene end was trimmed by 0 bases and the J gene end by 8 bases; junction bases not matched to a gene: 10. The CDR3 covers 16 residues. CDR3 bases: TGCGCCAGCAGCCAAGATCTGTACTCCCGGGGGGACATTCAGTACTTC. It specifies CASSQDLYSRGDIQYF.

The V call is TRBV5-4, the J call TRBJ1-2; a possible D gene is TRBD1 (6 bases). V lost 4 bases, J lost 8 bases, and 15 bases lay in between. CDR3 length equals 13 residues. CDR1 SGHNT and CDR2 YYREEE come from the germline V gene (reference sequence). The CDR3 reads CASSSTQGPGYTF. The CDR3 bases are TGTGCCAGCAGCAGCACCCAGGGGCCGGGCTACACCTTC.

The chain recombines TRBV6-1 with TRBJ1-1, with D maybe TRBD1 (6 bases). The CDR3 has 15 residues. The V gene lost 10 bases and the J gene lost 2 bases, with 20 bases spanning the gap. Germline lookup yields CDR1 MNHNS and CDR2 SASEGT. DNA of the CDR3: TGTGCCATCCTCCTTCGGGGACAAATTAACACTGAAGCTTTCTTT. This sequence encodes CAILLRGQINTEAFF.

The V gene is TRBV19, the J gene TRBJ1-1; D remains ambiguous. CDR1 is LNHDA and CDR2 is SQIVND in the germline V gene (reference sequence). The germline V and J ends were trimmed by 7 bases and 5 bases, with 11 bases remaining between them. This CDR3 is built from 12 residues. The CDR3 here is CASTPGRTEAFF. DNA for the CDR3: TGTGCCAGTACCCCCGGGAGGACTGAAGCTTTCTTT.

This chain joins TRBV4-2 and TRBJ2-7; D not certain. Trimming stripped 1 base from V and 4 bases from J, with 14 bases between. CDR1 LGHNA and CDR2 YNFKEQ come from the germline V gene. The CDR3 totals 15 residues. DNA for the CDR3: TGTGCCAGCAGCCAAGTCCAGGACCTCCGTTACGAGCAGTACTTC. Amino acids: CASSQVQDLRYEQYF.

The gene calls are TRBV4-3 and TRBJ1-3; 9 nucleotides match TRBD1. Per the germline V gene, CDR1 is LGHNA and CDR2 is YSLEER. The CDR3 runs 15 residues. The V segment lost 6 bases and the J segment 2 bases; nucleotides outside the gene matches: 5. In DNA form, the CDR3 reads TGCGCCAGCAGGGCCGGGACAGGGACTGGAAACACCATATATTTT. Translated: CASRAGTGTGNTIYF.

This rearrangement joins TRBV29-1 to TRBJ2-7; D is unresolved. The CDR3 has 14 amino acids. The V gene lost 3 bases and the J gene lost 0 bases, with 12 bases spanning the gap. Germline V gene sequence: CDR1 SQVTM, CDR2 ANQGSEA. Here the CDR3 reads CSVDPTMSSYEQYF. As DNA, the CDR3 is TGCAGCGTTGACCCAACCATGAGCTCCTACGAGCAGTACTTC.

The chain couples TRBV28 to TRBJ2-2, with a weak D call TRBD1 (5 bases). The V end was cut by 6 bases, the J end by 4 bases, with 6 bases between. Per the germline V gene, CDR1 is MDHEN and CDR2 is SYDVKM. The CDR3 length is 12 residues. The CDR3, as DNA: TGTGCCAGCAGGCAGGGCACCGGGGAGCTGTTTTTT. Translated, it gives CASRQGTGELFF. Full variable domain (outside the CDR3, taken from reference TRBV28 and TRBJ2-2): DVKVTQSSRYLVKRTGEKVFLECVQDMDHENMFWYRQDPGLGLRLIYFSYDVKMKEKGDIPEGYSVSREKKERFSLILESASTNQTSMYLCASRQGTGELFFGEGSRLTVL.

This clone was seen just once. The chain joins TRBV19 to TRBJ1-1; 8 bases agree with TRBD1. CDR3 size: 13 residues. CDR1 is LNHDA, CDR2 SQIVND, per germline (reference sequence). V trimming: 10 bases; J trimming: 5 bases; junction bases outside the gene matches: 9. The CDR3 sequence: CATRTGGITEAFF. Written as DNA, the CDR3 is TGTGCCACCCGAACAGGGGGGATTACTGAAGCTTTCTTT.

The rearrangement uses TRBV19 and TRBJ2-7; 9 bases align to TRBD1. The junction had 8 bases not matched to a gene; V was cut back by 1 base and J by 4 bases. The CDR3 totals 16 residues. Germline V gene sequence: CDR1 LNHDA, CDR2 SQIVND (reference sequence). Written as DNA, the CDR3 is TGTGCCAGTAGTATAGGTTCGGGGGGACAGGGATACGAGCAGTACTTC. Residues: CASSIGSGGQGYEQYF.

The rearrangement uses TRBV19 and TRBJ1-1; 10 bases map to TRBD1. Trimming took 2 bases from V and 5 from J; bases not matched to a gene: 2. Germline CDR1 LNHDA, CDR2 SQIVND (reference sequence). The CDR3 contains 14 residues. CDR3 DNA sequence: TGTGCCAGTAGTATAAGGACAGGGGGGACTGAAGCTTTCTTT. It translates to CASSIRTGGTEAFF.

The gene calls are TRBV7-9 and TRBJ2-7; D may be TRBD2 (6 bases). V lost 4 bases and J 4 bases, leaving 11 bases between the germline ends. The germline gives CDR1 SEHNR, CDR2 FQNEAQ (reference sequence). There are 13 residues in the CDR3. The CDR3 DNA is TGTGCCAGCAGCTGGACTACCGAGTACGAGCAGTACTTC. Its protein is CASSWTTEYEQYF.